This T cell receptor (beta chain) comes out of a study of patients and donors after allogeneic stem cell transplantation. One entry per CDR3 protein, called by TCRdb with MiXCR from the RT-PCR reads. The table shows under 200,000 distinct CDR3 sequences, with about 30% occurring only once. V lost 8 bases to trimming and J lost 0 bases, with 9 bases between them. The CDR3 is 13 residues long. Germline V gene lookup returns CDR1 KGHDR and CDR2 SFDVKD. This TCR derives from a human donor who was either an allogeneic HSCT recipient or a stem cell or donor lymphocyte infusion donor (not recorded which). It is not recorded whose cells these are; they may come from a transplant donor. The sample comprised blood, either unsorted or a sorted T cell fraction (not recorded which). The chain uses TRBV24-1 and TRBJ1-1; D remains ambiguous. The CDR3 region is CATTDGLNTEAFF. The CDR3 coding sequence is TGTGCCACCACCGACGGACTGAACACTGAAGCTTTCTTT.